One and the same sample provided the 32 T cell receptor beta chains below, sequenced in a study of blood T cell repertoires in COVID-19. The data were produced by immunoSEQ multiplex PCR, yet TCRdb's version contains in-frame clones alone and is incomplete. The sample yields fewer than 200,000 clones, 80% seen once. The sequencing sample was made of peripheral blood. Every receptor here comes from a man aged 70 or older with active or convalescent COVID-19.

DNA for the CDR3: TGTGCCAGCAGCCCCCAGAGCGGTGCCAGCGAGACCCAGTACTTC. It encodes CASSPQSGASETQYF. This rearrangement joins TRBV7-9 to TRBJ2-5; D perhaps matches TRBD2 (5 bases). V dropped 5 bases and J dropped 5 bases, with 18 bases sitting between them. Per germline, CDR1 SEHNR and CDR2 FQNEAQ (reference sequence). The CDR3 consists of 15 residues.

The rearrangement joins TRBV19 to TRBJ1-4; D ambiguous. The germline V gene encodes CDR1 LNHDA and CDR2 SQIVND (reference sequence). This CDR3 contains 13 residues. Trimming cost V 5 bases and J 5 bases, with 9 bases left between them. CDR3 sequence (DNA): TGTGCCAGTAGTCCCAGGATAAATGAAAAACTGTTTTTT. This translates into CASSPRINEKLFF.

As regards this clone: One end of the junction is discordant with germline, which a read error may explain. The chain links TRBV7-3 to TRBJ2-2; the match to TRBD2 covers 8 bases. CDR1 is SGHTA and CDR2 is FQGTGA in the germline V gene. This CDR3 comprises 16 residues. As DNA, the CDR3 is TGTGCCAGCAGCCTAACCGGGACTAGGAACACCGGGGAGCTGTTTTTT. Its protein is CASSLTGTRNTGELFF.

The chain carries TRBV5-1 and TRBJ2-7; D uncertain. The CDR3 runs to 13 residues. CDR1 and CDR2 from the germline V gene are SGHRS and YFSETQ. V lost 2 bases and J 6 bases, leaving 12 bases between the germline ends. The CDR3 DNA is TGCGCCAGCAGCTTAGACTCCCCTCTCGAGCAGTACTTC. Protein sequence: CASSLDSPLEQYF. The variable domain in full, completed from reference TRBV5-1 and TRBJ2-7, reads KAGVTQTPRYLIKTRGQQVTLSCSPISGHRSVSWYQQTPGQGLQFLFEYFSETQRNKGNFPGRFSGRQFSNSRSEMNVSTLELGDSALYLCASSLDSPLEQYFGPGTRLTVT.

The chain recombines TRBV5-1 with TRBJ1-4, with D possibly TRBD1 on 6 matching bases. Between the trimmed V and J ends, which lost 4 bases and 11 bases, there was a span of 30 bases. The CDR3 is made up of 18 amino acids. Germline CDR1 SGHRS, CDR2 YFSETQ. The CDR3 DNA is TGCGCCAGCAGCCCCGGTGTGGGTAGGGGGGGCGCGGAGGCTAAACTGTTTTTT. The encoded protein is CASSPGVGRGGAEAKLFF.

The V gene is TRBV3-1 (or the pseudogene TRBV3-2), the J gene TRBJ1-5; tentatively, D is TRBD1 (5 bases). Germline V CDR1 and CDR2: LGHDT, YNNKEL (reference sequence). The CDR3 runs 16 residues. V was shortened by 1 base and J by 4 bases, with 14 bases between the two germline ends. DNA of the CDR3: TGTGCCAGCAGCCAAGGTAGCGGGGACGGGAATCAGCCCCAGCATTTT. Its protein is CASSQGSGDGNQPQHF.

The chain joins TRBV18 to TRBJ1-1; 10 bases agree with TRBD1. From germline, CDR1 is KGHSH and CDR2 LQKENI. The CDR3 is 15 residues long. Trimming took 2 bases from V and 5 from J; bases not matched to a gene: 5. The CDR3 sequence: CASSPGTGANTEAFF. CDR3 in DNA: TGTGCCAGCTCACCAGGGACAGGGGCGAATACTGAAGCTTTCTTT.

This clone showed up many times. CDR3 bases: TGTGCCAGCAGTCGTAGTAGGTCGGAGTACAATGAGCAGTTCTTC. This sequence encodes CASSRSRSEYNEQFF. V is TRBV2 and J is TRBJ2-1; D not certain. V was cut by 5 bases and J by 4 bases, with 15 bases left in between. This CDR3 contains 15 residues. The germline V gene encodes CDR1 SNHLY and CDR2 FYNNEI.

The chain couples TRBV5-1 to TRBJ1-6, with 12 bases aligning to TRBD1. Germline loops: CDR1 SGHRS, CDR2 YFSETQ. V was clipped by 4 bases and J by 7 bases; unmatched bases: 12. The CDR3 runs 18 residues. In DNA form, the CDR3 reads TGCGCCAGCAGCCCTCGCTGGGACAGGGGGCGCATAAATTCACCCCTCCACTTT. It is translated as CASSPRWDRGRINSPLHF.

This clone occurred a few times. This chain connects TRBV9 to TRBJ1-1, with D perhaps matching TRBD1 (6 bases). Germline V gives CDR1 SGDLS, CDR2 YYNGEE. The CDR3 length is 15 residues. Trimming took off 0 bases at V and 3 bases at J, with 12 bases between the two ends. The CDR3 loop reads CASSVDGGEYTEAFF. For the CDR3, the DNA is TGTGCCAGCAGCGTAGATGGGGGCGAATACACTGAAGCTTTCTTT.

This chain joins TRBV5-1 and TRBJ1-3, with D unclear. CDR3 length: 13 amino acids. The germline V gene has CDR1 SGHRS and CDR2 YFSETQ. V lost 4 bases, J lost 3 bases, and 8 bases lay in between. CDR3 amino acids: CASSADIGNTIYF. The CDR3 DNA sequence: TGCGCCAGCAGCGCAGACATTGGAAACACCATATATTTT.

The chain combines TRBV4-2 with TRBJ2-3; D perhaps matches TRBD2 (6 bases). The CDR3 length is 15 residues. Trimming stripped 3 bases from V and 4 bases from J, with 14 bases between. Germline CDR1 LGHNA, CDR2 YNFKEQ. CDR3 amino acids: CASSQRRGLADTQYF. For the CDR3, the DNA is TGTGCCAGCAGCCAGAGGCGGGGCCTAGCAGATACGCAGTATTTT.

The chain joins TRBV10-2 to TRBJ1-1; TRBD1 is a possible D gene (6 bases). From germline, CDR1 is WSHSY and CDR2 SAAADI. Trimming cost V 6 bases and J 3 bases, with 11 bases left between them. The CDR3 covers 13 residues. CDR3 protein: CASRVAGDTEAFF. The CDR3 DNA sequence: TGCGCCAGCAGGGTCGCAGGGGACACTGAAGCTTTCTTT.

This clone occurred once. CDR3 loop: CASSLKGQGLQETQYF. The DNA of the CDR3 is TGTGCCAGCAGCTTAAAGGGACAGGGGCTCCAAGAGACCCAGTACTTC. V is TRBV7-8 and J is TRBJ2-5; 10 bases are shared with TRBD1. The CDR3 is 16 residues long. V dropped 2 bases and J dropped 1; count of bases not matched to a gene: 4. CDR1 SGHVS and CDR2 FQNEAQ come from the germline V gene.

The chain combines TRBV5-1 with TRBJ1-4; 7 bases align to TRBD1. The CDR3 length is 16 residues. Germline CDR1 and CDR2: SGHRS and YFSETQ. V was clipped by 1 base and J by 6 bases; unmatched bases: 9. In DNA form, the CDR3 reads TGCGCCAGCAGCTTGTCCGGGACCGGGACAGATGAAAAACTGTTTTTT. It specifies CASSLSGTGTDEKLFF.

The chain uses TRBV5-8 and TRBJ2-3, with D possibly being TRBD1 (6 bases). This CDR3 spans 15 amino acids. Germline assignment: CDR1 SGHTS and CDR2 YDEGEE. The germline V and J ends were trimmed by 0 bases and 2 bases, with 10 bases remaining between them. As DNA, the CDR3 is TGTGCCAGCAGCTTGGGTTCAGGGGACACAGATACGCAGTATTTT. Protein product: CASSLGSGDTDTQYF.

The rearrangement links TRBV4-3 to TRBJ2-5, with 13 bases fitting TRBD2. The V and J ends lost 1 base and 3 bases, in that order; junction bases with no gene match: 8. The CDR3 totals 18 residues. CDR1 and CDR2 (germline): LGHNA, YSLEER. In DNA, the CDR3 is TGCGCCAGCAGCCAAGCACTAGCGGGGGGGCTAGGGGAAGAGACCCAGTACTTC. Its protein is CASSQALAGGLGEETQYF.

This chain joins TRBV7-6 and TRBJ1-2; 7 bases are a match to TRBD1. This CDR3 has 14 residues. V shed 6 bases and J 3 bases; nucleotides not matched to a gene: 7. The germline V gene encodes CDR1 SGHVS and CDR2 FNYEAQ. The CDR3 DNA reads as TGTGCCAGCAGTGACGGACAGGCCTACTATGGCTACACCTTC. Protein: CASSDGQAYYGYTF.

The CDR3 sequence is CASSPPAGTYEQYF. The CDR3 DNA is TGTGCCAGCTCACCACCGGCGGGAACCTACGAGCAGTACTTC. The rearrangement joins TRBV18 to TRBJ2-7; D might be TRBD2 (6 bases). The germline gives CDR1 KGHSH, CDR2 LQKENI. The length of the CDR3 is 14 residues. V was clipped by 0 bases and J by 2 bases, with 8 bases between them.

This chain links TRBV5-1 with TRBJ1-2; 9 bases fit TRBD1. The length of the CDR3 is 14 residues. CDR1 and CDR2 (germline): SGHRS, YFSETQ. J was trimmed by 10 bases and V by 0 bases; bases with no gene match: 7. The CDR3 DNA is TGCGCCAGCAGCTTGGTGGGACAGGGCTTTGACTACACCTTC. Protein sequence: CASSLVGQGFDYTF.

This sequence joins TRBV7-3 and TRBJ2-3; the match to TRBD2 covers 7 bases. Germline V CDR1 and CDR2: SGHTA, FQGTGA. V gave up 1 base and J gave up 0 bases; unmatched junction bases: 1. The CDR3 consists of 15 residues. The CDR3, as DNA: TGTGCCAGCAGCTTAAGACTAGCTAGCACAGATACGCAGTATTTT. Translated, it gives CASSLRLASTDTQYF. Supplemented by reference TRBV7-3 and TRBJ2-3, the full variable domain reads GAGVSQTPSNKVTEKGKYVELRCDPISGHTALYWYRQSLGQGPEFLIYFQGTGAADDSGLPNDRFFAVRPEGSVSTLKIQRTERGDSAVYLCASSLRLASTDTQYFGPGTRLTVL.

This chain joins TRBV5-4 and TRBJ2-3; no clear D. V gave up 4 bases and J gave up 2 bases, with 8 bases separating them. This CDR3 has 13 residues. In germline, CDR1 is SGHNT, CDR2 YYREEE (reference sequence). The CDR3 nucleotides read TGTGCCAGCAGCCTAGAGTACACAGATACGCAGTATTTT. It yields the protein CASSLEYTDTQYF.

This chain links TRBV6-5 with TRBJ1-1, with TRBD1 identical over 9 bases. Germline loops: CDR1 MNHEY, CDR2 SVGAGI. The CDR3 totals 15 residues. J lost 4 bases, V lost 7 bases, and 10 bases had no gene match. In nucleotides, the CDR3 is TGTGCCAGCACTCGGACAGGGGTTCCGAGCACTGAAGCTTTCTTT. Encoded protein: CASTRTGVPSTEAFF.

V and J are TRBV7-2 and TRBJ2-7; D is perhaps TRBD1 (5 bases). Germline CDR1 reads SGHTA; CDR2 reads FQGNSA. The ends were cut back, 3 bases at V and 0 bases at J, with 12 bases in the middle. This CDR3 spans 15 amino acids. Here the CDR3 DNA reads TGTGCCAGCAGCTTCAGACAGTCCTTCTCCTACGAGCAGTACTTC. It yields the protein CASSFRQSFSYEQYF.

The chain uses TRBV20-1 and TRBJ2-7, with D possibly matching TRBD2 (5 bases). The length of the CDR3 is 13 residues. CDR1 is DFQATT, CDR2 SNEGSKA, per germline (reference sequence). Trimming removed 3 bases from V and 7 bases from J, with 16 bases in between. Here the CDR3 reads CSASEVGDGEQYF. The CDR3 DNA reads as TGCAGTGCTAGTGAGGTGGGAGATGGGGAGCAGTACTTC.

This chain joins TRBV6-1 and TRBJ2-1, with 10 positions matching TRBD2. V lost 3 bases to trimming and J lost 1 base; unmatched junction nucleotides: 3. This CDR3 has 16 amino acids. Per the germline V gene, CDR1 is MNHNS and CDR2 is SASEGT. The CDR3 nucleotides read TGTGCCAGCAGTGAGTTTAGCGGGGGGTCCTACAATGAGCAGTTCTTC. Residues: CASSEFSGGSYNEQFF.

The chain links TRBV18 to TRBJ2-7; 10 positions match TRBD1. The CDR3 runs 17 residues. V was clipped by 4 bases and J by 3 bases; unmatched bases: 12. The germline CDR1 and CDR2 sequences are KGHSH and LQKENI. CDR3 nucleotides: TGTGCCAGCTCACTTTCAAGACAGGGGGCAGGGGGCTACGAGCAGTACTTC. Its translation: CASSLSRQGAGGYEQYF.

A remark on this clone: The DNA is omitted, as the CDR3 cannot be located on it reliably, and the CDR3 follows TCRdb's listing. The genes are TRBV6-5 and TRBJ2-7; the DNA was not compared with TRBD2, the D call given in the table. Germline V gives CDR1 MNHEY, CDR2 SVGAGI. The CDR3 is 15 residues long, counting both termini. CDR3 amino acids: CASSSSGLALYEQYF.

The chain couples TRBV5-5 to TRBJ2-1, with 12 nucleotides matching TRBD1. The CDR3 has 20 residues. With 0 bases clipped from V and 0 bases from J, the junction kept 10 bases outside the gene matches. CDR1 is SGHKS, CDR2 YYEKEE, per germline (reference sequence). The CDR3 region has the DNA TGTGCCAGCAGCTTGGCCGGGACAGGGGGCGCGTTCGGCTCCTACAATGAGCAGTTCTTC. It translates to CASSLAGTGGAFGSYNEQFF.

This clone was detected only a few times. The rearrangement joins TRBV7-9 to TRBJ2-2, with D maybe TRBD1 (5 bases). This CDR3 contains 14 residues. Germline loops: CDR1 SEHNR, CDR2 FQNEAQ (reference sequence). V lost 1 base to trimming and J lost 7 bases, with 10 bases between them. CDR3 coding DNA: TGTGCCAGCAGCTTAGACCATCAGGGCGGGGAGCTGTTTTTT. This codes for CASSLDHQGGELFF.

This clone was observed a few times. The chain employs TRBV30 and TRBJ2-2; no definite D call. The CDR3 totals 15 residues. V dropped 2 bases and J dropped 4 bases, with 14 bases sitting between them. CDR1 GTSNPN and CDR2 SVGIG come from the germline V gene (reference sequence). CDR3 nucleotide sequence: TGTGCCTGGAGTTTTCGGTATCTCGGCACCGGGGAGCTGTTTTTT. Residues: CAWSFRYLGTGELFF. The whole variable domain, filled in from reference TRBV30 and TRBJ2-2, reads SQTIHQWPATLVQPVGSPLSLECTVEGTSNPNLYWYRQAAGRGLQLLFYSVGIGQISSEVPQNLSASRPQDRQFILSSKKLLLSDSGFYLCAWSFRYLGTGELFFGEGSRLTVL.

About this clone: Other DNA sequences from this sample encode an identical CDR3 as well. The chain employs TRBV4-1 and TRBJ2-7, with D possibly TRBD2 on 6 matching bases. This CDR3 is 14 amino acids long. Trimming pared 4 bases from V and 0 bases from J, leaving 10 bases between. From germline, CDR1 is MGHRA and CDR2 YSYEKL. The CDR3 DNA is TGCGCCAGCAGCCTTCGGGACTCCTCCTACGAGCAGTACTTC. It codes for CASSLRDSSYEQYF.